What follows are 15 T cell receptor beta chains derived from one specimen sequenced in a study of blood T cells in healthy people across ages. A J-beta primer mix and a sample-barcoded 5' primer were used in a second PCR of about 7 to 11 cycles. TCRdb re-called the 5' RACE reads through MiXCR, storing one row per CDR3 protein. The repertoire has 780,000 or so distinct CDR3 sequences, around 25% of them found once; the top ten carry more than 3%. This same sample was also taken into another study, of T cells of mothers and their children.

The source material was blood. These TCRs come from a boy aged 5-17 years in good health.

The chain recombines TRBV14 with TRBJ2-1; 9 nucleotides line up with TRBD2. The CDR3 has 15 amino acids. The germline V gene has CDR1 SGHDN and CDR2 FVKESK. Trimming took 2 bases from V and 5 from J; bases not matched to a gene: 4. CDR3 coding DNA: TGTGCCAGCAGCCAACAAGCGGGGGGCCACAATGAGCAGTTCTTC. It yields the protein CASSQQAGGHNEQFF.

In its sample, this clonotype was seen a few times. The chain has TRBV20-1 and TRBJ2-7; 8 bases are shared with TRBD2. This CDR3 has 15 residues. Per the germline V gene, CDR1 is DFQATT and CDR2 is SNEGSKA (reference sequence). V lost 1 base to trimming and J lost 0 bases; unmatched junction nucleotides: 5. The CDR3 region is CSARAAGGLSYEQYF. The CDR3 DNA is TGCAGTGCTAGAGCGGCGGGAGGACTCTCCTACGAGCAGTACTTC.

This clonotype turned up a few times. V usage is TRBV5-4 and J usage is TRBJ2-5; tentative D call: TRBD2 (6 bases). Germline CDR1 reads SGHNT; CDR2 reads YYREEE (reference sequence). Trimming stripped 4 bases from V and 0 bases from J, with 13 bases between. The CDR3 spans 15 residues. CDR3 in DNA: TGTGCCAGCAGCCGCCGCGGGGTGTACCAAGAGACCCAGTACTTC. It is translated as CASSRRGVYQETQYF.

This clonotype was observed a few times. This chain joins TRBV10-3 and TRBJ1-1, with a weak D call TRBD1 (5 bases). V lost 5 bases to trimming and J lost 5 bases, with 12 bases between them. The germline gives CDR1 ENHRY, CDR2 SYGVKD. The CDR3 has 13 residues. CDR3 loop: CAISYSEGTEAFF. The DNA of the CDR3 is TGTGCCATCAGTTATTCCGAGGGGACTGAAGCTTTCTTT.

This clonotype was detected only a few times. The chain combines TRBV19 with TRBJ2-7, with D unresolved. This CDR3 contains 14 residues. Germline V gene sequence: CDR1 LNHDA, CDR2 SQIVND (reference sequence). Between the trimmed V and J ends, which lost 7 bases and 0 bases, there was a span of 13 bases. The chain's CDR3 is CASKVGINSYEQYF. Written as DNA, the CDR3 is TGTGCCAGTAAAGTCGGAATTAACTCCTACGAGCAGTACTTC.

In its sample, this clonotype was seen a few times. V usage is TRBV6-5 and J usage is TRBJ1-2; D may be TRBD1 (6 bases). There are 15 residues in the CDR3. Trimming cost V 4 bases and J 4 bases, with 16 bases left between them. The germline V gene has CDR1 MNHEY and CDR2 SVGAGI. Written as DNA, the CDR3 is TGTGCCAGCAGTTCTCTTCCGACAGGCCTCTATGGCTACACCTTC. This gives the protein CASSSLPTGLYGYTF.

The rearrangement links TRBV29-1 to TRBJ2-1, with D possibly matching TRBD1 (6 bases). Deletions cut 8 bases from V and 4 bases from J, with 15 bases between. CDR3 length equals 13 residues. The germline V gene has CDR1 SQVTM and CDR2 ANQGSEA. The CDR3 here is CSIGGWGYNEQFF. CDR3 in DNA: TGCAGCATTGGGGGCTGGGGGTACAATGAGCAGTTCTTC.

This chain joins TRBV10-3 and TRBJ2-4, with TRBD2 matching 14 bases. The germline V gene has CDR1 ENHRY and CDR2 SYGVKD. CDR3 length: 17 residues. V shed 5 bases, J shed 1 base, and the junction held 4 bases outside the gene matches. CDR3 DNA sequence: TGTGCCATCAGTTCCGGGACTAGCGGGAGTGCCAAAAACATTCAGTACTTC. Translated: CAISSGTSGSAKNIQYF.

This clonotype was counted a few times. V usage is TRBV7-9 and J usage is TRBJ2-7, with TRBD2 identical over 7 bases. The ends lost 5 bases at V and 5 bases at J; junction bases unmatched: 15. CDR3 length: 16 residues. CDR1 is SEHNR, CDR2 FQNEAQ, per germline (reference sequence). The CDR3 loop is CASSISWTRLAHEQYF. CDR3 DNA sequence: TGTGCCAGCAGCATTAGTTGGACTAGGCTCGCTCACGAGCAGTACTTC.

A few counts support this clonotype. The V and J genes are TRBV29-1 and TRBJ2-5; 16 nucleotides line up with TRBD2. Matching the DNA end better, TRBJ2-1 makes the J call doubtful. Germline CDR1 and CDR2: SQVTM and ANQGSEA. The CDR3 consists of 19 residues. The CDR3 DNA sequence: TGCAGCGCTGGGGGGGCCGGGACTAGCGGGAGGGCCATCTACAATGAGCAGTTCTTC. Its protein product is CSAGGAGTSGRAIYNEQFF.

This clonotype appeared a few times. The chain links TRBV4-2 to TRBJ1-1; no firm D call. The V gene lost 0 bases and the J gene lost 5 bases, with 19 bases spanning the gap. Per the germline V gene, CDR1 is LGHNA and CDR2 is YNFKEQ. This CDR3 has 17 amino acids. CDR3 DNA: TGTGCCAGCAGCCAAGATGGTCCTGCAATACGGAGGACTGAAGCTTTCTTT. Its protein product is CASSQDGPAIRRTEAFF.

There are a few counts of this clonotype. V gene TRBV7-8 combines with J gene TRBJ2-5, with TRBD2 as a possible D gene (7 bases). V was clipped by 5 bases and J by 5 bases, with 18 bases between them. There are 15 residues in the CDR3. Germline CDR1 reads SGHVS; CDR2 reads FQNEAQ. This CDR3 reads CASSPRGGLGETQYF. CDR3 in DNA: TGTGCCAGCAGCCCGAGGGGGGGACTGGGGGAGACCCAGTACTTC.

The chain uses TRBV9 and TRBJ2-5; weak D call: TRBD2 (6 bases). V shed 4 bases and J shed 3 bases, with 13 bases lying between them. The germline gives CDR1 SGDLS, CDR2 YYNGEE. This CDR3 contains 14 residues. CDR3 nucleotide sequence: TGTGCCAGCAGCCCCCGGTGGGGGGAAGAGACCCAGTACTTC. Protein: CASSPRWGEETQYF.

The genes are TRBV5-1 and TRBJ2-1, with TRBD2 matching over 12 bases. This CDR3 is 15 amino acids long. CDR1 SGHRS and CDR2 YFSETQ come from the germline V gene. V trimming: 2 bases; J trimming: 6 bases; junction bases outside the gene matches: 3. CDR3 in amino acids: CASSFRLAGVNEQFF. Here the CDR3 DNA reads TGCGCCAGCAGCTTCCGACTAGCGGGAGTCAATGAGCAGTTCTTC.

This clonotype has just a few counts. This chain uses TRBV2 with TRBJ1-1; tentative D call: TRBD1 (5 bases). This CDR3 spans 13 amino acids. Germline loops: CDR1 SNHLY, CDR2 FYNNEI. V lost 6 bases to trimming and J lost 7 bases, with 15 bases between them. CDR3 sequence: CASRDTDRNEAFF. In DNA form, the CDR3 reads TGTGCCAGCAGAGACACCGACAGAAATGAAGCTTTCTTT.